This T cell receptor (beta chain) was found in a study of breast tumors, draining lymph nodes, adjacent tissues. The sample holds many counts of this clonotype. The lymph nodes were axillary draining lymph nodes from breast cancer patients. The germline V gene encodes CDR1 SGHNT and CDR2 YENEEA. Trimming left V 5 bases short and J 1 base short, with 11 bases between. This CDR3 spans 14 amino acids. Each CDR3 protein is one row after TCRdb ran MiXCR on the multiplex PCR reads. The table lists about 230,000 distinct CDR3 sequences, roughly 32% of them singletons. The receptor was derived from a female donor with breast cancer. Some clones in this sample may be carry-over from other donors' samples. The rearrangement links TRBV11-3 to TRBJ2-5; TRBD2 might be the D (6 bases). Sequenced: axillary lymph node tissue. CDR3 sequence: CASSQRTIQETQYF. CDR3 sequence (DNA): TGTGCCAGCAGCCAACGGACTATCCAAGAGACCCAGTACTTC.